This T cell receptor (beta chain) is drawn from a study of blood T cells in healthy people across ages. Study outcomes and limitations: With age, beta diversity per million T cells declined roughly linearly, significantly by 40. Researchers judged that diversity estimates from one million T cells fell short of true values.

J gave up 1 base and V 2 bases, and 16 bases lay outside the gene matches. The germline CDR1 and CDR2 sequences are SGHTA and FQGTGA. CDR3 length: 21 amino acids. The table lists this clonotype with a few counts. Its target is unknown. Primers used in a second PCR of roughly 6 to 11 cycles were a sample-barcoded 5' primer and a J-beta primer mix. Through a template-switch adaptor with 12 random nucleotides, each cDNA molecule received a tag. TCRdb reprocessed the 5' RACE reads via MiXCR and lists one record per CDR3 protein. The sample lists some 780,000 distinct CDR3 sequences; approximately 60% were seen once.

Sequencing was done on a sample of blood. The chain is built from TRBV7-3 and TRBJ2-3; TRBD2 aligns across 12 bases. The receptor was isolated from a man aged 40-50 years in good health. In DNA form, the CDR3 reads TGTGCCAGCAGCTTACTCCCCGTCCCGGGACTAGCGGGTCGGGGCACAGATACGCAGTATTTT. Protein product: CASSLLPVPGLAGRGTDTQYF.